A single TCR beta chain is shown here with its context. Its antigen remains unidentified. Trimming pared 2 bases from V and 0 bases from J, leaving 14 bases between. Germline-derived CDR1 and CDR2 are LNHDA and SQIVND (reference sequence). The CDR3 spans 17 residues. The sample originates from a study of cytomegalovirus exposure and HLA in healthy donors. Study in general: An earlier analysis identified 117 million unique TCR beta sequences in approximately 190 million T cells.

Vbeta (60) and Jbeta (13) primers were used in the PCR. Method: immunoSEQ multiplex PCR; TCRdb's copy keeps in-frame clones and lacks some. The data contain 120,000 or so clones, around 85% of them singletons. Study-wide results and limits: When analyzed later, a missense DCLRE1C variant was found to be linked to TCR beta V- and J-gene trimming.

This rearrangement joins TRBV19 to TRBJ2-4; D is unclear. The sample comprised PBMCs. The origin of this receptor is a man aged 18 to 29 in good health and CMV-seropositive. CDR3 protein: CASSIFWAELAKNIQYF. The CDR3 DNA reads TGTGCCAGTAGTATATTTTGGGCTGAACTAGCCAAAAACATTCAGTACTTC.